This TCR beta chain was profiled in a study of CD4 T cells in relation to SARS-CoV-2 and coronaviruses. On the study more broadly: Crossreactive spike epitopes shared across donors were mapped to their HLA restriction. Points from the study as a whole: No crossreactivity against non-spike viral proteins was tested here.

The unexposed donors gave CD4+ T cells in about 2011-2018, prior to COVID-19. CD4+ T cells were isolated from the cells after about ten days of culture. PBMCs were plated at a few million per well in IL-2-containing medium. Cultures received half-medium IL-2 refreshes on days 3 and 7. V dropped 2 bases and J dropped 5; count of bases not matched to a gene: 0. The CDR3 consists of 13 residues. Germline V gives CDR1 MNHEY, CDR2 SVGAGI. Clones were read by immunoSEQ multiplex PCR, and TCRdb kept only the in-frame ones, dropping some. The sample contains roughly 18,000 clones, 70% to 80% of which appear only once. This clone has just a few counts. Its target is unknown.

The source material was CD4+ T cells from PBMCs, cultured in vitro. This TCR was sampled from a human donor in good health. The chain uses TRBV6-5 and TRBJ2-1; 7 bases match TRBD2. CDR3 protein: CASSYAGDNEQFF. In nucleotides, the CDR3 is TGTGCCAGCAGTTACGCGGGGGACAATGAGCAGTTCTTC.